The text below deals with one T cell receptor (beta chain). Its matching antigen is unknown. V lost 7 bases and J lost 4; bases outside the gene matches: 6. The CDR3 consists of 13 residues. In germline, CDR1 is LNHDA, CDR2 SQIVND (reference sequence). The assay was immunoSEQ multiplex PCR, and TCRdb's table has in-frame clones only and misses some. The data contain 57,000 or so clones, roughly nine tenths of them singletons. The sample comes from a study of cytomegalovirus exposure and HLA in healthy donors. Study results and limitations: Among the CMV-associated chains, three were confirmed in vitro as specific for CMV antigens. Most sequenced TCRs were rare (though some public TCRs occurred in many donors). In the 120 validation repertoires, approximately 93% of cluster scores exceeded 0, per a later analysis.

Sequencing was performed on PBMCs. The clonotype originates from a woman aged 25 to 45 in good health and CMV-seronegative. V gene TRBV19 combines with J gene TRBJ1-2; TRBD1 matches 7 bases. The CDR3 sequence is CASTGTAIYGYTF. The CDR3 region has the DNA TGTGCCAGTACCGGGACAGCCATCTATGGCTACACCTTC. Variable domain in full (rest from reference TRBV19 and TRBJ1-2): DGGITQSPKYLFRKEGQNVTLSCEQNLNHDAMYWYRQDPGQGLRLIYYSQIVNDFQKGDIAEGYSVSREKKESFPLTVTSAQKNPTAFYLCASTGTAIYGYTFGSGTRLTVV.